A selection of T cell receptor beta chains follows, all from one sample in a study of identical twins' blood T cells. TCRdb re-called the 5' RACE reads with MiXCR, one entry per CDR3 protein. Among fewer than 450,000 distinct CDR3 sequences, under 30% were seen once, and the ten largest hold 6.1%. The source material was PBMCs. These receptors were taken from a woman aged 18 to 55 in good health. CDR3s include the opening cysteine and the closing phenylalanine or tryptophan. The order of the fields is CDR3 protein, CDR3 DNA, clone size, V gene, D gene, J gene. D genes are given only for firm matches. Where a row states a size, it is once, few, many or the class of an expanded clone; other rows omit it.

CDR3 protein: CASSEMAGGTDTQYF; CDR3 DNA: TGTGCCAGCAGTGAAATGGCGGGGGGGACAGATACGCAGTATTTT; clone size: many; V gene: TRBV6-4; D gene: TRBD2; J gene: TRBJ2-3
CDR3 protein: CSVSPSGLTDTQYF; CDR3 DNA: TGCAGCGTATCCCCTAGCGGGCTTACAGATACGCAGTATTTT; clone size: few; V gene: TRBV29-1; D gene: TRBD2; J gene: TRBJ2-3
CDR3 protein: CSARESGSYGYTF; CDR3 DNA: TGCAGTGCTAGAGAATCGGGGTCCTATGGCTACACCTTC; clone size: .; V gene: TRBV20-1; D gene: .; J gene: TRBJ1-2
CDR3 protein: CASNRRKYGYTF; CDR3 DNA: TGTGCCAGCAATCGACGGAAGTATGGCTACACCTTC; clone size: .; V gene: TRBV6-6; D gene: .; J gene: TRBJ1-2
CDR3 protein: CSARALGLGSNEQFF; CDR3 DNA: TGCAGTGCTAGAGCCCTAGGTCTAGGGAGCAATGAGCAGTTCTTC; clone size: many; V gene: TRBV20-1; D gene: .; J gene: TRBJ2-1
CDR3 protein: CATSTRAGQTQYF; CDR3 DNA: TGTGCCACCAGCACGAGGGCGGGACAAACGCAGTATTTT; clone size: .; V gene: TRBV15; D gene: .; J gene: TRBJ2-3
CDR3 protein: CSVGQGAKSYNEQFF; CDR3 DNA: TGCAGCGTGGGACAGGGGGCGAAGTCCTACAATGAGCAGTTCTTC; clone size: .; V gene: TRBV29-1; D gene: TRBD1; J gene: TRBJ2-1
CDR3 protein: CSARGDNYGYTF; CDR3 DNA: TGCAGTGCTAGAGGGGATAACTATGGCTACACCTTC; clone size: .; V gene: TRBV20-1; D gene: .; J gene: TRBJ1-2
CDR3 protein: CASSLRGRSEAFF; CDR3 DNA: TGTGCCAGCAGCCTCCGGGGGAGATCTGAAGCTTTCTTT; clone size: .; V gene: TRBV11-2; D gene: .; J gene: TRBJ1-1
CDR3 protein: CAGSVEKRGNNEQFF; CDR3 DNA: TGTGCCGGCAGCGTAGAAAAGCGGGGGAACAATGAGCAGTTCTTC; clone size: .; V gene: TRBV9; D gene: TRBD2; J gene: TRBJ2-1
CDR3 protein: CASSVGTGSYNEQFF; CDR3 DNA: TGTGCCAGCAGCGTAGGGACAGGGTCCTACAATGAGCAGTTCTTC; clone size: few; V gene: TRBV9; D gene: TRBD1; J gene: TRBJ2-1
CDR3 protein: CASSFPPGRASYNEQFF; CDR3 DNA: TGTGCCAGCAGTTTCCCCCCCGGGAGGGCCTCCTACAATGAGCAGTTCTTC; clone size: many; V gene: TRBV12-3/TRBV12-4; D gene: TRBD2; J gene: TRBJ2-1
CDR3 protein: CASSYNPNYGYTF; CDR3 DNA: TGTGCCAGCAGTTACAACCCTAACTATGGCTACACCTTC; clone size: .; V gene: TRBV6-6; D gene: .; J gene: TRBJ1-2
CDR3 protein: CSAKGFTYEQYF; CDR3 DNA: TGCAGTGCTAAAGGGTTCACCTACGAGCAGTACTTC; clone size: .; V gene: TRBV20-1; D gene: .; J gene: TRBJ2-7
CDR3 protein: CASAPRYSGYGYTF; CDR3 DNA: TGTGCCAGTGCGCCTAGATATTCAGGCTATGGCTACACCTTC; clone size: few; V gene: TRBV19; D gene: .; J gene: TRBJ1-2
CDR3 protein: CASRYIQNSNQPQHF; CDR3 DNA: TGTGCCAGTAGATATATACAGAATAGCAATCAGCCCCAGCATTTT; clone size: .; V gene: TRBV19; D gene: .; J gene: TRBJ1-5
CDR3 protein: CASHQTGFYSSLHF; CDR3 DNA: TGTGCCAGCCACCAGACAGGTTTTTATTCATCCCTCCACTTT; clone size: .; V gene: TRBV27; D gene: .; J gene: TRBJ1-6
CDR3 protein: CASSKQGAEAFF; CDR3 DNA: TGTGCCAGCAGTAAACAGGGAGCTGAAGCTTTCTTT; clone size: many; V gene: TRBV2; D gene: .; J gene: TRBJ1-1
CDR3 protein: CASGRDGNQPQHF; CDR3 DNA: TGTGCCAGCGGACGGGACGGCAATCAGCCCCAGCATTTT; clone size: .; V gene: TRBV6-5; D gene: .; J gene: TRBJ1-5
CDR3 protein: CSVEQITGELFF; CDR3 DNA: TGCAGCGTTGAACAGATCACCGGGGAGCTGTTTTTT; clone size: .; V gene: TRBV29-1; D gene: .; J gene: TRBJ2-2
CDR3 protein: CASSGQGKGLRFHF; CDR3 DNA: TGTGCCAGCAGCGGACAGGGGAAAGGGCTAAGGTTCCACTTT; clone size: few; V gene: TRBV28; D gene: TRBD1; J gene: TRBJ1-6
CDR3 protein: CASSYQGPEPNEQFF; CDR3 DNA: TGCGCCAGCAGCTACCAGGGCCCTGAGCCCAATGAGCAGTTCTTC; clone size: .; V gene: TRBV5-1; D gene: .; J gene: TRBJ2-1
CDR3 protein: CASSSAGTAYEQYF; CDR3 DNA: TGTGCCAGCAGTTCAGCCGGGACAGCCTACGAGCAGTACTTC; clone size: .; V gene: TRBV28; D gene: TRBD1; J gene: TRBJ2-7
CDR3 protein: CASSQSYQVNEQFF; CDR3 DNA: TGTGCCAGCAGCCAATCATACCAGGTCAATGAGCAGTTCTTC; clone size: .; V gene: TRBV14; D gene: .; J gene: TRBJ2-1
CDR3 protein: CASSRGDRDTGELFF; CDR3 DNA: TGCGCCAGCTCCCGCGGGGACAGGGACACCGGGGAGCTGTTTTTT; clone size: .; V gene: TRBV5-1; D gene: TRBD1; J gene: TRBJ2-2
CDR3 protein: CATKDREASVSGNTIYF; CDR3 DNA: TGTGCCACCAAGGACAGGGAAGCCTCGGTCTCTGGAAACACCATATATTTT; clone size: few; V gene: TRBV24-1; D gene: TRBD1; J gene: TRBJ1-3
CDR3 protein: CASRGLGGNQPQHF; CDR3 DNA: TGTGCCAGTAGGGGACTAGGGGGCAATCAGCCCCAGCATTTT; clone size: .; V gene: TRBV19; D gene: .; J gene: TRBJ1-5
CDR3 protein: CSARTGLAGVNEQFF; CDR3 DNA: TGCAGTGCTAGAACGGGCCTAGCGGGGGTCAATGAGCAGTTCTTC; clone size: few; V gene: TRBV20-1; D gene: TRBD2; J gene: TRBJ2-1
CDR3 protein: CSASNWRGHYGYTF; CDR3 DNA: TGCAGTGCTAGTAACTGGCGAGGGCACTATGGCTACACCTTC; clone size: few; V gene: TRBV20-1; D gene: .; J gene: TRBJ1-2